These 18 T cell receptor beta chains originate from one sample sequenced in a study of cytomegalovirus exposure and HLA in healthy donors. Researchers ran the PCR with 60 Vbeta and 13 Jbeta primers. Data came from immunoSEQ multiplex PCR; TCRdb stores just in-frame clones and leaves some out. The sample shows over 85,000 clones, 55% to 80% of them seen only once. Sequenced input: PBMCs. All receptors derive from a man aged 35 to 55 in good health and CMV-seronegative.

In the case of this clone: Other DNA sequences in this sample translate to the same CDR3. The chain uses TRBV7-2 and TRBJ2-3; D not certain. This CDR3 region has 13 residues. V was trimmed by 4 bases and J by 5 bases, leaving 10 bases between them. Per germline, CDR1 SGHTA and CDR2 FQGNSA. The CDR3 loop is CASSSRGGDTQYF. DNA of the CDR3: TGTGCCAGCAGCTCCCGAGGTGGAGATACGCAGTATTTT.

This clone has just a few counts. This chain connects TRBV5-4 to TRBJ2-7, with TRBD2 matching over 8 bases. CDR1 is SGHNT, CDR2 YYREEE, per germline (reference sequence). This CDR3 has 12 residues. J was trimmed by 5 bases and V by 4 bases; bases with no gene match: 2. CDR3 nucleotides: TGTGCCAGCAGCGGGACTAGTCACGAGCAGTACTTC. Protein: CASSGTSHEQYF.

The V call is TRBV4-1, the J call TRBJ2-5; TRBD2 matches at 11 bases. Germline V gene lookup returns CDR1 MGHRA and CDR2 YSYEKL. This CDR3 comprises 17 residues. Trimming cost V 3 bases and J 5 bases; bases outside gene matches: 11. This CDR3 is CASSHQTSGTPGETQYF. Here the CDR3 DNA reads TGCGCCAGCAGCCATCAGACTAGCGGGACGCCGGGGGAGACCCAGTACTTC.

This clone was seen a single time. Other DNA sequences from this sample encode an identical CDR3 as well. The chain employs TRBV7-9 and TRBJ2-5, with D unclear. With 3 bases removed from V and 5 bases from J, the gap between germline ends came to 4 bases. Germline CDR1 SEHNR, CDR2 FQNEAQ (reference sequence). The CDR3 covers 11 residues. DNA of the CDR3: TGTGCCAGCAGCTTCTCCGAGACCCAGTACTTC. This codes for CASSFSETQYF.

This clone was detected only a few times. V gene TRBV21-1 combines with J gene TRBJ2-7; TRBD1 was called by the table and not checked on the DNA. TRBV21-1 is described as a pseudogene. The CDR3 is 14 amino acids. CDR3 DNA: TGTGCCAGCACAAAGGGACAGGAGTTCTACGAGCAGTACTTC. Translating gives CASTKGQEFYEQYF.

In its sample, this clone was seen many times. This chain uses TRBV6-1 with TRBJ2-1, with a possible D match to TRBD2 (6 bases). V lost 3 bases, J lost 10 bases, and 19 bases lay in between. Germline assignment: CDR1 MNHNS and CDR2 SASEGT. The CDR3 runs 15 residues. The CDR3 loop is CASSDRLESWPEQFF. CDR3 nucleotides: TGTGCCAGCAGTGACCGACTAGAGTCCTGGCCAGAGCAGTTCTTC.

This clone was seen just once. This rearrangement joins TRBV11-2 to TRBJ2-2; no reliable D call. CDR1 is SGHAT and CDR2 is FQNNGV in the germline V gene. V lost 1 base, J lost 6 bases, and 6 bases lay in between. This CDR3 spans 13 amino acids. CDR3 nucleotide sequence: TGTGCCAGCAGCTTAGGGCTCTCCGGGGAGCTGTTTTTT. As protein: CASSLGLSGELFF. Drawing the rest from reference TRBV11-2 and TRBJ2-2, the complete variable domain is EAGVAQSPRYKIIEKRQSVAFWCNPISGHATLYWYQQILGQGPKLLIQFQNNGVVDDSQLPKDRFSAERLKGVDSTLKIQPAKLEDSAVYLCASSLGLSGELFFGEGSRLTVL.

The chain uses TRBV5-4 and TRBJ2-7, with 14 nucleotides matching TRBD2. The V gene end was trimmed by 4 bases and the J gene end by 2 bases; junction bases not matched to a gene: 5. Germline values: CDR1 SGHNT, CDR2 YYREEE (reference sequence). CDR3 length equals 16 residues. In nucleotides, the CDR3 is TGTGCCAGCAGCCCCGGACTAGCGGGGGGAACCTACGAGCAGTACTTC. Residues: CASSPGLAGGTYEQYF.

The J gene is TRBJ2-5, the V gene TRBV20-1; D gene uncertain. The CDR3 covers 11 residues. V shed 5 bases and J shed 5 bases, with 9 bases lying between them. The germline gives CDR1 DFQATT, CDR2 SNEGSKA (reference sequence). The CDR3 bases are TGCAGTGCTGGTAGTGCGGAGACCCAGTACTTC. Its translation is CSAGSAETQYF.

The chain employs TRBV4-1 and TRBJ2-4; unclear D gene. The CDR3 loop spans 13 amino acids. V shed 3 bases and J shed 3 bases, with 6 bases lying between them. Germline CDR1 reads MGHRA; CDR2 reads YSYEKL. The CDR3 sequence is CASSQLYKNIQYF. In DNA, the CDR3 is TGCGCCAGCAGCCAGCTCTACAAAAACATTCAGTACTTC.

This clone was seen many times. The V and J genes are TRBV4-1 and TRBJ1-4; no clear D gene. The CDR3 sequence is 16 residues long. Per the germline V gene, CDR1 is MGHRA and CDR2 is YSYEKL. The ends were cut back, 0 bases at V and 5 bases at J, with 13 bases in the middle. CDR3 sequence (DNA): TGCGCCAGCAGCCAAGATGTGAGGTCGGGGAATGAAAAACTGTTTTTT. Amino acids: CASSQDVRSGNEKLFF.

This clone was recorded a few times. V and J are TRBV6-5 and TRBJ1-6; 8 bases line up with TRBD1. The junction had 9 bases not matched to a gene; V was cut back by 7 bases and J by 7 bases. The CDR3 is made up of 15 amino acids. Germline V gene sequence: CDR1 MNHEY, CDR2 SVGAGI. The CDR3 loop reads CASTQTTGVNSPLHF. The CDR3 DNA reads TGTGCCAGCACCCAAACGACAGGGGTGAATTCACCCCTCCACTTT.

The rearrangement uses TRBV4-1 and TRBJ2-7, with D possibly TRBD1 on 5 matching bases. With 4 bases removed from V and 5 bases from J, the gap between germline ends came to 15 bases. The CDR3 runs to 14 residues. Germline-derived CDR1 and CDR2 are MGHRA and YSYEKL. CDR3 amino acids: CASSLLAGPDEQYF. For the CDR3, the DNA is TGCGCCAGCAGCCTCCTGGCAGGGCCCGACGAGCAGTACTTC.

J is TRBJ2-7 and V is TRBV7-9; D is perhaps TRBD1 (6 bases). Between the trimmed V and J ends, which lost 3 bases and 5 bases, there was a span of 17 bases. Germline V gene sequence: CDR1 SEHNR, CDR2 FQNEAQ (reference sequence). The length of the CDR3 is 15 residues. CDR3 in amino acids: CASSFLQGLRHEQYF. Here the CDR3 DNA reads TGTGCCAGCAGCTTTCTACAGGGATTGAGACACGAGCAGTACTTC.

The rearrangement uses TRBV7-3 and TRBJ1-1; the match to TRBD1 covers 9 bases. Per the germline V gene, CDR1 is SGHTA and CDR2 is FQGTGA. CDR3 size: 14 residues. V dropped 4 bases and J dropped 6; count of bases not matched to a gene: 6. The CDR3 DNA reads TGTGCCAGCAGCTCACAGGGGGCGCCAGCTGAAGCTTTCTTT. This codes for CASSSQGAPAEAFF.

This clone was seen more than once but under ten times. The chain recombines TRBV4-3 with TRBJ2-6; D remains unclear. This CDR3 is 16 amino acids long. Trimming cost V 1 base and J 4 bases, with 11 bases left between them. Germline CDR1 and CDR2: LGHNA and YSLEER. CDR3 nucleotide sequence: TGCGCCAGCAGCCAAGGACATCCCTCCGGGGCCAACGTCCTGACTTTC. It yields the protein CASSQGHPSGANVLTF.

The sample holds one count of this clone. V gene TRBV27 combines with J gene TRBJ2-1; D is ambiguous. This CDR3 has 11 residues. V was clipped by 2 bases and J by 10 bases, with 6 bases between them. Germline CDR1 MNHEY, CDR2 SMNVEV (reference sequence). CDR3 amino acids: CASSLGWEQFF. CDR3 DNA sequence: TGTGCCAGCAGTTTAGGCTGGGAGCAGTTCTTC.

The rearrangement links TRBV7-9 to TRBJ1-2; 7 bases match TRBD1. This CDR3 has 15 residues. With 4 bases clipped from V and 2 bases from J, the junction kept 7 bases outside the gene matches. Germline CDR1 and CDR2: SEHNR and FQNEAQ (reference sequence). The CDR3 nucleotides are TGTGCCAGCAGCTACGGGACAGTAAGAAACTATGGCTACACCTTC. This codes for CASSYGTVRNYGYTF.